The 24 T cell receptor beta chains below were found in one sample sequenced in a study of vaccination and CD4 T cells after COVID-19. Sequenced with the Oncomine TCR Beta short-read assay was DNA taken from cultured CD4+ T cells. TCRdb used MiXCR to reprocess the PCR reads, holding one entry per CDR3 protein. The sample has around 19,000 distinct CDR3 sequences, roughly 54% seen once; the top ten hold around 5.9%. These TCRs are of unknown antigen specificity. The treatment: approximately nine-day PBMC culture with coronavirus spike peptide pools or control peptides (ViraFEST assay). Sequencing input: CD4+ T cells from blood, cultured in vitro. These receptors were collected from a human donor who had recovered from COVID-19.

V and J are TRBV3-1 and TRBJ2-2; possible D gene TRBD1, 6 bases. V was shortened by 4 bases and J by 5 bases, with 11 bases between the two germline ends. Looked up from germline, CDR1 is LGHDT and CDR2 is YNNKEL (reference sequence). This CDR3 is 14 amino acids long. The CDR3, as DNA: TGTGCCAGCAGCCTCACCGACAGGACCGGGGAGCTGTTTTTT. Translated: CASSLTDRTGELFF.

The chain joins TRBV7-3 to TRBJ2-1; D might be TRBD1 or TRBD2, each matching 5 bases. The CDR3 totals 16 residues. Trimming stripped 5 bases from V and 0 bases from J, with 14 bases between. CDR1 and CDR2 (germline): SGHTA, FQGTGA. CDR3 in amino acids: CASSQNSDSSYNEQFF. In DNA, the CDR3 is TGTGCCAGCAGCCAAAATAGCGACAGCTCCTACAATGAGCAGTTCTTC. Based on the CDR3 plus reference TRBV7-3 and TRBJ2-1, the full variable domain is GAGVSQTPSNKVTEKGKYVELRCDPISGHTALYWYRQSLGQGPEFLIYFQGTGAADDSGLPNDRFFAVRPEGSVSTLKIQRTERGDSAVYLCASSQNSDSSYNEQFFGPGTRLTVL.

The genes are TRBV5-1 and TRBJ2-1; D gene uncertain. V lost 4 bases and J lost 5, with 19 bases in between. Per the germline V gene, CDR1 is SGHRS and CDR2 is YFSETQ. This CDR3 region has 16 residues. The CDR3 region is CASSAGWDPLNNEQFF. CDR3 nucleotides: TGCGCCAGCAGCGCCGGGTGGGATCCCTTGAACAATGAGCAGTTCTTC.

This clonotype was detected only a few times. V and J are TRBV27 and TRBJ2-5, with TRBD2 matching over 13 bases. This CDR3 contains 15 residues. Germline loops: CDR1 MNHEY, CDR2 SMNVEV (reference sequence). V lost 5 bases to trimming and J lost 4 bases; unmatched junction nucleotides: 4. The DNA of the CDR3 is TGTGCCAGCAGTCCCGGACTAGCGGGAGCAGAGACCCAGTACTTC. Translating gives CASSPGLAGAETQYF.

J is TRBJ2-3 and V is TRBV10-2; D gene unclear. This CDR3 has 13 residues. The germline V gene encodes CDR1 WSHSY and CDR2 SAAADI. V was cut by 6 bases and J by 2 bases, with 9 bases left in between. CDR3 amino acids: CASRNGPTDTQYF. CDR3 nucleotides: TGCGCCAGCAGGAACGGCCCCACAGATACGCAGTATTTT.

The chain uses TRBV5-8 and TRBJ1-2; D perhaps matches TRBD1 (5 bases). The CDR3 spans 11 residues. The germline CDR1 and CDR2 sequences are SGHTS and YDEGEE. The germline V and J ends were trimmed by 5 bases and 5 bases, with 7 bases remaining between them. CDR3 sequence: CASSAGYGYTF. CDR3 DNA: TGTGCCAGCAGTGCAGGGTATGGCTACACCTTC.

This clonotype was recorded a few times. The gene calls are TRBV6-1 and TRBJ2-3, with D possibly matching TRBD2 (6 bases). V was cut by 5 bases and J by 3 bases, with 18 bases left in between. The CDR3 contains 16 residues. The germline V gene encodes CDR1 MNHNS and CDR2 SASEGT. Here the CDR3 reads CASSQWEVELTDTQYF. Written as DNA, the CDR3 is TGTGCCAGCAGTCAATGGGAGGTGGAGTTAACAGATACGCAGTATTTT.

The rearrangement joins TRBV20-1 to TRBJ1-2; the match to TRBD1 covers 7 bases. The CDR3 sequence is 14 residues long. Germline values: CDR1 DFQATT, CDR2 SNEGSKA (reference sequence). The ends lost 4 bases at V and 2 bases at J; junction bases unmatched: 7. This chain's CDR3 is CSAIRTGENYGYTF. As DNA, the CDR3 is TGCAGTGCTATAAGGACAGGAGAAAACTATGGCTACACCTTC.

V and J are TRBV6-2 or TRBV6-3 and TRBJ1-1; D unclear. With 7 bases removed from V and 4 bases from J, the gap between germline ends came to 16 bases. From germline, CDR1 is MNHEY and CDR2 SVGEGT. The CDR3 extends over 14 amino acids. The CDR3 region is CASTPPKRSTEAFF. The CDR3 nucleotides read TGTGCCAGCACCCCCCCGAAGCGTAGCACTGAAGCTTTCTTT.

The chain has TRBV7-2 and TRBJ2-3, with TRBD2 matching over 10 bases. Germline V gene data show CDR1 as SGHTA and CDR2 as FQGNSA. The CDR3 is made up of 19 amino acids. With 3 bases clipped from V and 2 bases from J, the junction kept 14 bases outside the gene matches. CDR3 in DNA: TGTGCCAGCAGCTTGGGGGGGGCTAGCGGGAGAAGCCCCACAGATACGCAGTATTTT. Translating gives CASSLGGASGRSPTDTQYF.

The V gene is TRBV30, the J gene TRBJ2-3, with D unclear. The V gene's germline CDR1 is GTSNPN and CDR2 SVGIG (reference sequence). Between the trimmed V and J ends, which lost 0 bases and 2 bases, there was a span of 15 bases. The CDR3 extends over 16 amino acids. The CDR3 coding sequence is TGTGCCTGGAGTGTTGGGATAGCCCAAGACACAGATACGCAGTATTTT. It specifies CAWSVGIAQDTDTQYF.

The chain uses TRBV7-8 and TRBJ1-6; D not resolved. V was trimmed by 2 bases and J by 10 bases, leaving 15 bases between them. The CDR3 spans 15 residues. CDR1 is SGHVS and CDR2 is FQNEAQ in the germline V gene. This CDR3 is CASSLLLYGNSPLHF. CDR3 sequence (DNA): TGTGCCAGCAGCTTATTGTTGTATGGAAACTCACCCCTCCACTTT.

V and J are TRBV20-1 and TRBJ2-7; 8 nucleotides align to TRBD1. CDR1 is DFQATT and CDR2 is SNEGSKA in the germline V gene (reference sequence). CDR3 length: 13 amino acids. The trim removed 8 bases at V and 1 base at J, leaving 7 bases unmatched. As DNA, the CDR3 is TGCAGTCCAAGACGACAGGGGTCCTACGAGCAGTACTTC. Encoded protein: CSPRRQGSYEQYF.

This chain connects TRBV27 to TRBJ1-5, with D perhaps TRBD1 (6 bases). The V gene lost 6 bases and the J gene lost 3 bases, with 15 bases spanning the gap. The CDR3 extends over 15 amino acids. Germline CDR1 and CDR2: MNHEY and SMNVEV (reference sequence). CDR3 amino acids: CASRGLQGPNQPQHF. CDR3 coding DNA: TGTGCCAGCAGGGGCCTACAGGGTCCCAATCAGCCCCAGCATTTT.

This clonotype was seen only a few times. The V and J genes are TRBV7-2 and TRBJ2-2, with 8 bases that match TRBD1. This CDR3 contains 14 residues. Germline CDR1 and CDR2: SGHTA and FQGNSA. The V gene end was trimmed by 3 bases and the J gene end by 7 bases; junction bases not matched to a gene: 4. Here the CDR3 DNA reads TGTGCCAGCAGCTTGGACAGGGCGGGCGGGGAGCTGTTTTTT. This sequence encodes CASSLDRAGGELFF.

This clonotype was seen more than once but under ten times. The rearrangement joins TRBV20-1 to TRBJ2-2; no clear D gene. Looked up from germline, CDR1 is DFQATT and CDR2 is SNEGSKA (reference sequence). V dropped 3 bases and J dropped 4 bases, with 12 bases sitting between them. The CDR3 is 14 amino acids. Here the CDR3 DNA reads TGCAGTGCTAGCGGCGCCCTAAGCACCGGGGAGCTGTTTTTT. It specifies CSASGALSTGELFF.

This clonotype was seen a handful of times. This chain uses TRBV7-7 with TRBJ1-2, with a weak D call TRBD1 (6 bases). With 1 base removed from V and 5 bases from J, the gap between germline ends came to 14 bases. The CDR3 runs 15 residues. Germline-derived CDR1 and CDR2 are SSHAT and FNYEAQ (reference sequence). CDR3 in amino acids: CASSLDPGQLYGYTF. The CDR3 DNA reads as TGTGCCAGCAGCTTAGATCCCGGACAGTTATATGGCTACACCTTC.

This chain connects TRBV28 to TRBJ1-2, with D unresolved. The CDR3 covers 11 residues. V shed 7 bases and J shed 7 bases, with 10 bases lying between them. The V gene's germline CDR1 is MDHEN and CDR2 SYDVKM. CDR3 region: CASTLDGGYTF. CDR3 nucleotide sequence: TGTGCCAGCACCCTTGACGGTGGCTACACCTTC.

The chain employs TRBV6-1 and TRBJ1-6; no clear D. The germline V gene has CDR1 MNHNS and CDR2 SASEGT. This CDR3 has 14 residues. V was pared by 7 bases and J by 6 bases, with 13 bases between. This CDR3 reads CASTRLGRNSPLHF. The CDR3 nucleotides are TGTGCCAGCACCCGACTCGGGCGTAATTCACCCCTCCACTTT.

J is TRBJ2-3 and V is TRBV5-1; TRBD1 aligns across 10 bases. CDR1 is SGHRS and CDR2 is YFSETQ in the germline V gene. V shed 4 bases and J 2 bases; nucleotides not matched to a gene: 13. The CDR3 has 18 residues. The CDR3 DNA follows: TGCGCCAGCAGCCCCGGGACAGGGGTTGAGGGTCCCACAGATACGCAGTATTTT. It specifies CASSPGTGVEGPTDTQYF.

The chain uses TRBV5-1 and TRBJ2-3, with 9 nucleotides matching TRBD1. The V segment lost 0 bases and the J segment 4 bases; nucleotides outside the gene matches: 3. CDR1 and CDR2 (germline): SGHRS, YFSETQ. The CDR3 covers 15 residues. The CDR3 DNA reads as TGCGCCAGCAGCTTGGAGGGACAGGGACCAGATACGCAGTATTTT. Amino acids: CASSLEGQGPDTQYF.

The CDR3 here is CASSLRRAVIEQYF. CDR3 nucleotide sequence: TGTGCCAGCAGTTTGCGCAGAGCCGTAATAGAGCAGTACTTC. J is TRBJ2-7 and V is TRBV28, with no clear D. The germline gives CDR1 MDHEN, CDR2 SYDVKM. This CDR3 comprises 14 residues. V was pared by 3 bases and J by 7 bases, with 16 bases between. The complete variable domain, with remaining parts taken from reference TRBV28 and TRBJ2-7, reads DVKVTQSSRYLVKRTGEKVFLECVQDMDHENMFWYRQDPGLGLRLIYFSYDVKMKEKGDIPEGYSVSREKKERFSLILESASTNQTSMYLCASSLRRAVIEQYFGPGTRLTVT.

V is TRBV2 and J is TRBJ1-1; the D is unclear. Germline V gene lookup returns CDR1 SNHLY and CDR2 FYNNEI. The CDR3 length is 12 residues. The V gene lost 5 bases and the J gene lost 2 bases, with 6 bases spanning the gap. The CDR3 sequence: CASSRPNTEAFF. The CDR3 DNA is TGTGCCAGCAGTAGGCCCAACACTGAAGCTTTCTTT.

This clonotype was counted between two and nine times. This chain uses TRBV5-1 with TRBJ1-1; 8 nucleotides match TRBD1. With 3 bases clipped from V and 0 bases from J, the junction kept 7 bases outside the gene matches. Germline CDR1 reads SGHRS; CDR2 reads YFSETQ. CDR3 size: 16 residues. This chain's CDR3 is CASSSGQGRMNTEAFF. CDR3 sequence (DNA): TGCGCCAGCAGCTCCGGACAGGGCCGGATGAACACTGAAGCTTTCTTT.